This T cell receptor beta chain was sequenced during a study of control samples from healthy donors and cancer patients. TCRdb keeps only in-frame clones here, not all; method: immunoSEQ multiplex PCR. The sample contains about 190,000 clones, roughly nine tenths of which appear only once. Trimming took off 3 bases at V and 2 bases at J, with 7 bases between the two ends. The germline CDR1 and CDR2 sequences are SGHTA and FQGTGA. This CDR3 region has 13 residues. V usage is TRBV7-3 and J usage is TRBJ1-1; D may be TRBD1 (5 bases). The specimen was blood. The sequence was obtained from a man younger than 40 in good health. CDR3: CASSFGGNTEAFF. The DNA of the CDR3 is TGTGCCAGCAGCTTCGGGGGTAACACTGAAGCTTTCTTT. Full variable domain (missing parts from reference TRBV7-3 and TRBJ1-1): GAGVSQTPSNKVTEKGKYVELRCDPISGHTALYWYRQSLGQGPEFLIYFQGTGAADDSGLPNDRFFAVRPEGSVSTLKIQRTERGDSAVYLCASSFGGNTEAFFGQGTRLTVV.